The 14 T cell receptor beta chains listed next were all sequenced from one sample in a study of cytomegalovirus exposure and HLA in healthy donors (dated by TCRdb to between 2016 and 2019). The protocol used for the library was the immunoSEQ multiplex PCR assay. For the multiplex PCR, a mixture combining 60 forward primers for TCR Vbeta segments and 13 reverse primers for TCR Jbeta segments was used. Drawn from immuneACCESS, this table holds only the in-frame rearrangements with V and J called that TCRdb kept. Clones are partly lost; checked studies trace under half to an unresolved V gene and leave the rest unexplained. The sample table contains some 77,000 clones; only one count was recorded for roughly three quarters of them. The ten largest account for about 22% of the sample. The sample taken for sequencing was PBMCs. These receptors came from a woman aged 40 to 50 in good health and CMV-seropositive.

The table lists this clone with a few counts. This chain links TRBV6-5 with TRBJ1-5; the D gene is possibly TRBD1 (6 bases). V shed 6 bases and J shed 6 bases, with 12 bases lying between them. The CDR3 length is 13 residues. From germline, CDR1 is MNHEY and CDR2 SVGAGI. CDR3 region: CASRQGWGQPQHF. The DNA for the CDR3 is TGTGCCAGCAGACAGGGCTGGGGTCAGCCCCAGCATTTT.

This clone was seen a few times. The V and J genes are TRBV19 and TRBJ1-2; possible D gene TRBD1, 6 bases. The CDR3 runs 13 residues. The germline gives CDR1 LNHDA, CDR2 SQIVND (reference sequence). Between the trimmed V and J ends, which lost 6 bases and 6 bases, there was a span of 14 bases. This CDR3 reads CASRSWDTDGYTF. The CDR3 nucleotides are TGTGCCAGTAGATCGTGGGACACCGATGGCTACACCTTC.

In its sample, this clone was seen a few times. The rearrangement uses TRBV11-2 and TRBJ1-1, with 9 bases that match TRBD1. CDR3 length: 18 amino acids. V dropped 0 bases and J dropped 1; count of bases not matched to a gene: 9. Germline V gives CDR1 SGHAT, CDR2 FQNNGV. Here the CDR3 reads CASSLDSAGTGRNTEAFF. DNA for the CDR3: TGTGCCAGCAGCTTAGACTCGGCTGGGACAGGGCGGAACACTGAAGCTTTCTTT.

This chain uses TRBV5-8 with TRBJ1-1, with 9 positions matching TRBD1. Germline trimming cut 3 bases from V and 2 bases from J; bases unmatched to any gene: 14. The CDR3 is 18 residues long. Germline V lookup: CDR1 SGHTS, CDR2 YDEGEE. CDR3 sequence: CASSSLGQGLVGNTEAFF. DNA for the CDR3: TGTGCCAGCAGCTCCCTGGGACAGGGATTAGTGGGTAACACTGAAGCTTTCTTT.

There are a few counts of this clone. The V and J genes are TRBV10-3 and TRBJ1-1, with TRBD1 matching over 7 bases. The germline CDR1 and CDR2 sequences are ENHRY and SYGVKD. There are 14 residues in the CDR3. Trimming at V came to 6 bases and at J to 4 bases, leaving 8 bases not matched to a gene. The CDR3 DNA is TGTGCCATCAGGCCGACAGGGAAGGGCACTGAAGCTTTCTTT. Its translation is CAIRPTGKGTEAFF.

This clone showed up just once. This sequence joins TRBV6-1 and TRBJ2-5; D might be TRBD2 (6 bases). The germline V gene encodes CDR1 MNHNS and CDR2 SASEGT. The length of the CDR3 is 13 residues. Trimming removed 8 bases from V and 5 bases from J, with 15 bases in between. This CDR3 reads CASVRDSGETQYF. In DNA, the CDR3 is TGTGCCAGCGTAAGGGACTCTGGTGAGACCCAGTACTTC.

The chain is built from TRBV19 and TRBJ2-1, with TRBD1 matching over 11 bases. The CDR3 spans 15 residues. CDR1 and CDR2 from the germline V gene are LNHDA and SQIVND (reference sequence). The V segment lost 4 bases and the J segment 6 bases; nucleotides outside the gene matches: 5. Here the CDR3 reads CASSTGQGAINEQFF. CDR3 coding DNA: TGTGCCAGTAGTACAGGACAGGGGGCGATCAATGAGCAGTTCTTC.

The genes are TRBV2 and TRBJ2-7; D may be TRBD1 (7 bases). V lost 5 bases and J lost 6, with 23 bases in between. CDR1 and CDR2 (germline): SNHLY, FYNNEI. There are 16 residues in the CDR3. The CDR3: CASSKQQGGAGFEQYF. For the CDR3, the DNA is TGTGCCAGCAGTAAGCAACAAGGGGGCGCGGGGTTCGAGCAGTACTTC.

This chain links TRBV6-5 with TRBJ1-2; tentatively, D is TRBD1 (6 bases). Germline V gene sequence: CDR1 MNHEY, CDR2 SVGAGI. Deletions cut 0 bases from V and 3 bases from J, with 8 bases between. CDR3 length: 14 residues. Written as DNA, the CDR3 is TGTGCCAGCAGTTACTCCCAGGGGTACTATGGCTACACCTTC. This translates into CASSYSQGYYGYTF.

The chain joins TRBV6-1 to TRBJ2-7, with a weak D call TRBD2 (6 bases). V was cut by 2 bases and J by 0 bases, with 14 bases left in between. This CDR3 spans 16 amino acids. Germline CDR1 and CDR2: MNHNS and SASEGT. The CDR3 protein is CASSELSFGSSYEQYF. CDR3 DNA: TGTGCCAGCAGTGAACTAAGTTTCGGGAGCTCCTACGAGCAGTACTTC.

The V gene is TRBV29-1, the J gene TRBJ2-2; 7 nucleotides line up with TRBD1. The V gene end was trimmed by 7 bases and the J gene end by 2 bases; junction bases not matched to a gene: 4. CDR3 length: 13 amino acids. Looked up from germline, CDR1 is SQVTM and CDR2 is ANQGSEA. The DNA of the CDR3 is TGCAGCGCCGGGACAGACAACACCGGGGAGCTGTTTTTT. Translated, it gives CSAGTDNTGELFF.

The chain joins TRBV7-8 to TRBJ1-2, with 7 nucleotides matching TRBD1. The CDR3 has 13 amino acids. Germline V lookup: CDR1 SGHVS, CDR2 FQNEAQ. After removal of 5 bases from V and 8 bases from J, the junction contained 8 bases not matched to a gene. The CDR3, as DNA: TGTGCCAGCAGCCCTAAGACAGGGTTAGGCTACACCTTC. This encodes CASSPKTGLGYTF.

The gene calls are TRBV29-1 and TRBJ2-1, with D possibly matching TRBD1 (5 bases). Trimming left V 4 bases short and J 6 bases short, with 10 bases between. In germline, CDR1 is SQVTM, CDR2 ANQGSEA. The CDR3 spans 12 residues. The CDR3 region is CSVAGARNEQFF. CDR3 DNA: TGCAGCGTTGCTGGGGCGCGCAATGAGCAGTTCTTC.

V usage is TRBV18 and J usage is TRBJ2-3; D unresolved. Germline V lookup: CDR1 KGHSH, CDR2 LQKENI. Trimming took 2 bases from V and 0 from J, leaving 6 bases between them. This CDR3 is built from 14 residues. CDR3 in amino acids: CASSPSGSTDTQYF. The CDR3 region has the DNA TGTGCCAGCTCACCATCGGGTAGCACAGATACGCAGTATTTT.